What follows are 8 T cell receptor beta chains derived from one specimen sequenced in a study of blood T cell repertoires in COVID-19. Assay used: immunoSEQ multiplex PCR; TCRdb lists only in-frame clones, some missing. Among over 95,000 clones listed, around 84% were seen once. The sequenced sample consisted of peripheral blood. All receptors derive from a man in his 70s with active or convalescent COVID-19.

The J gene is TRBJ2-5, the V gene TRBV7-8; D is perhaps TRBD2 (5 bases). Germline loops: CDR1 SGHVS, CDR2 FQNEAQ. The CDR3 length is 13 residues. V was shortened by 3 bases and J by 9 bases, with 14 bases between the two germline ends. The CDR3 region is CASSLVRIGAQYF. CDR3 nucleotide sequence: TGTGCCAGCAGCTTGGTCCGTATCGGGGCCCAGTACTTC.

This chain uses TRBV11-3 with TRBJ1-1; D possibly corresponds to TRBD1 (6 bases). This CDR3 has 15 residues. The germline CDR1 and CDR2 sequences are SGHNT and YENEEA. Trimming stripped 1 base from V and 1 base from J, with 10 bases between. CDR3 in amino acids: CASSLGGHPNTEAFF. The CDR3 region has the DNA TGTGCCAGCAGCTTAGGGGGGCACCCGAACACTGAAGCTTTCTTT.

V is TRBV6-1 and J is TRBJ2-7; D might be TRBD1 (6 bases). Germline loops: CDR1 MNHNS, CDR2 SASEGT. The CDR3 spans 15 residues. V lost 0 bases, J lost 3 bases, and 12 bases lay in between. CDR3 nucleotide sequence: TGTGCCAGCAGTGAAGCGCACCAGGGGAGCTACGAGCAGTACTTC. Translating it yields CASSEAHQGSYEQYF.

This clone was observed a few times. V gene TRBV15 combines with J gene TRBJ2-2; 8 bases are shared with TRBD1. This CDR3 has 14 amino acids. The V and J ends lost 5 bases and 6 bases, in that order; junction bases with no gene match: 5. CDR1 LNHNV and CDR2 YYDKDF come from the germline V gene (reference sequence). CDR3 protein: CATSHRGQAGELFF. In DNA form, the CDR3 reads TGTGCCACCAGCCACAGGGGACAGGCCGGGGAGCTGTTTTTT. Full variable domain (remainder filled in from reference TRBV15 and TRBJ2-2): DAMVIQNPRYQVTQFGKPVTLSCSQTLNHNVMYWYQQKSSQAPKLLFHYYDKDFNNEADTPDNFQSRRPNTSFCFLDIRSPGLGDTAMYLCATSHRGQAGELFFGEGSRLTVL.

The count of this clone is one. This chain connects TRBV7-2 to TRBJ1-5; perhaps TRBD1 as D (6 bases). The V end was cut by 5 bases, the J end by 5 bases, with 13 bases between. The CDR3 has 14 amino acids. Per germline, CDR1 SGHTA and CDR2 FQGNSA. This CDR3 reads CASSQGTVDQPQHF. In DNA, the CDR3 is TGTGCCAGCAGCCAGGGGACCGTTGATCAGCCCCAGCATTTT.

The V and J genes are TRBV2 and TRBJ2-5; TRBD1 might be the D (6 bases). Germline values: CDR1 SNHLY, CDR2 FYNNEI. Trimming stripped 3 bases from V and 4 bases from J, with 15 bases between. The CDR3 runs to 15 residues. Written as DNA, the CDR3 is TGTGCCAGCAGTGATCAACGGATAGGGGGAGAGACCCAGTACTTC. It translates to CASSDQRIGGETQYF.

The chain joins TRBV3-1 (or the pseudogene TRBV3-2) to TRBJ2-5; TRBD2 aligns across 14 bases. J gave up 5 bases and V 4 bases, and 15 bases lay outside the gene matches. The CDR3 loop spans 19 amino acids. CDR1 and CDR2 from the germline V gene are LGHDT and YNNKEL (reference sequence). This chain's CDR3 is CASSRSIGWTSGGSETQYF. CDR3 nucleotide sequence: TGTGCCAGCAGCCGTTCAATCGGTTGGACTAGCGGGGGGTCGGAGACCCAGTACTTC.

This rearrangement joins TRBV5-8 to TRBJ1-5, with a possible D match to TRBD1 (5 bases). Trimming took off 7 bases at V and 9 bases at J, with 11 bases between the two ends. The CDR3 spans 11 residues. Germline CDR1 is SGHTS and CDR2 is YDEGEE. CDR3 sequence (DNA): TGTGCCAGCGGGGGGAGCGGGCCCCAGCATTTT. Translating gives CASGGSGPQHF.